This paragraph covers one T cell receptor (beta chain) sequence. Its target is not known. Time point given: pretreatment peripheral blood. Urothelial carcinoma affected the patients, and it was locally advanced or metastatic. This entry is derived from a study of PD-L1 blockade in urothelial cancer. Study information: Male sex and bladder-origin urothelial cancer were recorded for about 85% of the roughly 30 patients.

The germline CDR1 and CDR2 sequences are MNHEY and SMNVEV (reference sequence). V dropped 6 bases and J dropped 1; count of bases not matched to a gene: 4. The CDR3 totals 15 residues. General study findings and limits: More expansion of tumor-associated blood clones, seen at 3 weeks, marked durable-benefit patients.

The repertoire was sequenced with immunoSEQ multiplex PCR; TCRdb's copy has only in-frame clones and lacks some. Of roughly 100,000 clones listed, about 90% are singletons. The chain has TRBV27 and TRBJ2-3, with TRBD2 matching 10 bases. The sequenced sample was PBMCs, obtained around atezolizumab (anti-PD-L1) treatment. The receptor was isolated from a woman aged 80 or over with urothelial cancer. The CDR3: CASRSGRGGTDTQYF. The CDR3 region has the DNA TGTGCCAGCAGGAGCGGGAGGGGCGGCACAGATACGCAGTATTTT.